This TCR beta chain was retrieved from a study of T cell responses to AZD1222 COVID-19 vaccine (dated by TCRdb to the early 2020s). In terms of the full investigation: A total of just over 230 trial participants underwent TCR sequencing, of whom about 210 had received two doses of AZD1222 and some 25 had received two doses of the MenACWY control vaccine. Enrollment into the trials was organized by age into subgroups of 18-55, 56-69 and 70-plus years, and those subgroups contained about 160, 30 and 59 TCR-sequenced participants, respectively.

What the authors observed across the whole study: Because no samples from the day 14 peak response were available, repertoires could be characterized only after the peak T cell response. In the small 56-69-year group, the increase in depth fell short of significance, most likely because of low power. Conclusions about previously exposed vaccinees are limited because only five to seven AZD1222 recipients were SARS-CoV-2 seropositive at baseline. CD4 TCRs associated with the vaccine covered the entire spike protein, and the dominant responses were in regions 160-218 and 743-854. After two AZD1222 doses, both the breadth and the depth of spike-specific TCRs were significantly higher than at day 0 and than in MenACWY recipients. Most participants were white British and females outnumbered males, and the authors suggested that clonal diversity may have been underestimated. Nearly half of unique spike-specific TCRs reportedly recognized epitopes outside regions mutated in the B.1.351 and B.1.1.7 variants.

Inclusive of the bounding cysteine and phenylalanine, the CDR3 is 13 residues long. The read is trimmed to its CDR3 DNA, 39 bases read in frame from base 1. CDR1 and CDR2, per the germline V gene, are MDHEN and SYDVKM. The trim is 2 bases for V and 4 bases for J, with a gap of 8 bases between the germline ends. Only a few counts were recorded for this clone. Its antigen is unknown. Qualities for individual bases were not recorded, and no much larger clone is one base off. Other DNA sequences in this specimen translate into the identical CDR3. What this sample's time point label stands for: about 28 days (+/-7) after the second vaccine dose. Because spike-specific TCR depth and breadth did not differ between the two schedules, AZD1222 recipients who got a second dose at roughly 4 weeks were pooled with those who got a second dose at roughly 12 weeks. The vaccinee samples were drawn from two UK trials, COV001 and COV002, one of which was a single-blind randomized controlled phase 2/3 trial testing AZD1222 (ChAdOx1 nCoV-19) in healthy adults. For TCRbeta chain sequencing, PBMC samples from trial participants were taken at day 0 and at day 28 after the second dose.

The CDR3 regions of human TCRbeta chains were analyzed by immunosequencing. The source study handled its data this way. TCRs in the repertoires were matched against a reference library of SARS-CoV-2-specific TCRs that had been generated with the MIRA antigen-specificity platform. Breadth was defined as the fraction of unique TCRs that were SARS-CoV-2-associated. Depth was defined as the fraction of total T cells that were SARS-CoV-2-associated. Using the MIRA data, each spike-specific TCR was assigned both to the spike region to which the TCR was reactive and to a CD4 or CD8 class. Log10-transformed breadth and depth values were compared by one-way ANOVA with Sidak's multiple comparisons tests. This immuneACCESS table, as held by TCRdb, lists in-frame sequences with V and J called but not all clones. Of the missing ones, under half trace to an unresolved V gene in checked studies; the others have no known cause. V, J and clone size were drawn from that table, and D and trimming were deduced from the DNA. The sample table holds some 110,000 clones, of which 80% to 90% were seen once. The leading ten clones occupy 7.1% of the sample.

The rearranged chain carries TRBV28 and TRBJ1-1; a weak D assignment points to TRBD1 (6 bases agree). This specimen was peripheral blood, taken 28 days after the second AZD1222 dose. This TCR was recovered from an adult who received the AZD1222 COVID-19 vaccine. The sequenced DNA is TGTGCCAGCAGTTTAGTAGGGGGCACTGAAGCTTTCTTT. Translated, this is CASSLVGGTEAFF.